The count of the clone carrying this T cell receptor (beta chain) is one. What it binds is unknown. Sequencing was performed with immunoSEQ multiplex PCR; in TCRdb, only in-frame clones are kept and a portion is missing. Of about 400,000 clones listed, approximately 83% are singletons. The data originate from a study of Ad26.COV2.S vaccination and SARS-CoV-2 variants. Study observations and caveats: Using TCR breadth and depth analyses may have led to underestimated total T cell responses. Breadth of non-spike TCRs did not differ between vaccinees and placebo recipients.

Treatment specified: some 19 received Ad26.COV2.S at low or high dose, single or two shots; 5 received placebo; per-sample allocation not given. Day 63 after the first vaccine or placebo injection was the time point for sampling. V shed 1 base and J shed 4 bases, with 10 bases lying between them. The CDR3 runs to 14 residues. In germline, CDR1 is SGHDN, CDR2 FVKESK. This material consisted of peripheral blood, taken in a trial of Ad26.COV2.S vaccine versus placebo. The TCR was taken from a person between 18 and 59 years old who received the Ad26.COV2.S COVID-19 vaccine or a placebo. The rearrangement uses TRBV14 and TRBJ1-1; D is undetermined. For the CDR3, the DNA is TGTGCCAGCAGCCAAGCGTACGGAGTCACTGAAGCTTTCTTT. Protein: CASSQAYGVTEAFF. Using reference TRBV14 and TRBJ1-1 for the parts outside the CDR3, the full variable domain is EAGVTQFPSHSVIEKGQTVTLRCDPISGHDNLYWYRRVMGKEIKFLLHFVKESKQDESGMPNNRFLAERTGGTYSTLKVQPAELEDSGVYFCASSQAYGVTEAFFGQGTRLTVV.